A single sample is the source of the 30 T cell receptor beta chains below, sequenced in a study of cytomegalovirus exposure and HLA in healthy donors. PCR was performed using 60 Vbeta and 13 Jbeta primers. Profiling relied on immunoSEQ multiplex PCR, and the TCRdb table lists in-frame clones only, not all of them. The sample gives approximately 59,000 clones, approximately 78% of which show up once; 3% is in the top ten. The sequenced material came from PBMCs. The receptors shown here come from a girl aged 10-17 years in good health and CMV-seropositive.

This clone was counted only a few times. CDR3 coding DNA: TGCGCCAGCAGTGAACGGGAGGGGACAGGGAAGAACTCCTACGAGCAGTACTTC. The encoded protein is CASSEREGTGKNSYEQYF. This chain joins TRBV10-1 and TRBJ2-7, with D possibly TRBD1 on 9 matching bases. CDR1 and CDR2 (germline): WNHNN, SYGVQD (reference sequence). V was pared by 3 bases and J by 0 bases, with 21 bases between. The CDR3 contains 18 residues.

This chain connects TRBV27 to TRBJ1-1; D remains ambiguous. V lost 1 base to trimming and J lost 4 bases, with 7 bases between them. The CDR3 runs 13 residues. The germline CDR1 and CDR2 sequences are MNHEY and SMNVEV (reference sequence). In nucleotides, the CDR3 is TGTGCCAGCAGTTTATACGGGAGCACTGAAGCTTTCTTT. The encoded protein is CASSLYGSTEAFF.

The chain uses TRBV27 and TRBJ1-1; D gene ambiguous. The CDR3 loop spans 15 amino acids. Deletions cut 7 bases from V and 3 bases from J, with 18 bases between. Germline CDR1 is MNHEY and CDR2 is SMNVEV (reference sequence). The CDR3 sequence is CASTLSRGGDTEAFF. In DNA form, the CDR3 reads TGTGCCAGCACCCTAAGCCGGGGAGGCGACACTGAAGCTTTCTTT.

V gene TRBV5-1 combines with J gene TRBJ1-2; 8 bases agree with TRBD1. J gave up 8 bases and V 1 base, and 7 bases lay outside the gene matches. CDR3 size: 14 residues. Germline V gene lookup returns CDR1 SGHRS and CDR2 YFSETQ. The CDR3 coding sequence is TGCGCCAGCAGCTTGTTGCAGGGGGCGCGGGGCTACACCTTC. Translation: CASSLLQGARGYTF.

J is TRBJ1-2 and V is TRBV7-2; D call uncertain. In germline, CDR1 is SGHTA, CDR2 FQGNSA. This CDR3 is 15 amino acids long. The V end was cut by 3 bases, the J end by 0 bases, with 11 bases between. The CDR3 bases are TGTGCCAGCAGCTTGCAGACCGCGGCTAACTATGGCTACACCTTC. The encoded protein is CASSLQTAANYGYTF.

This chain uses TRBV2 with TRBJ2-3, with D perhaps TRBD1 (5 bases). Germline CDR1 and CDR2: SNHLY and FYNNEI. Trimming pared 4 bases from V and 5 bases from J, leaving 10 bases between. CDR3 length: 13 amino acids. In DNA, the CDR3 is TGTGCCAGCAGTGGCAGGACACAAGATACGCAGTATTTT. Translation gives CASSGRTQDTQYF.

The chain employs TRBV9 and TRBJ2-1; 10 nucleotides match TRBD2. The CDR3 totals 14 residues. The trim removed 2 bases at V and 9 bases at J, leaving 5 bases unmatched. Germline CDR1 is SGDLS and CDR2 is YYNGEE. DNA for the CDR3: TGTGCCAGCAGCGTGGCTAGCGGGGGCGGTGAGCAGTTCTTC. This translates into CASSVASGGGEQFF.

This chain uses TRBV6-1 with TRBJ1-2, with 10 positions matching TRBD1. Germline V CDR1 and CDR2: MNHNS, SASEGT. CDR3 length equals 17 residues. V dropped 4 bases and J dropped 5; count of bases not matched to a gene: 13. The CDR3 DNA reads TGTGCCAGCAGTGGAAACGACAGGGGGCGCGGGCCTTATGGCTACACCTTC. Its translation is CASSGNDRGRGPYGYTF.

This rearrangement joins TRBV11-2 to TRBJ2-7; tentatively, D is TRBD2 (6 bases). This CDR3 is 15 amino acids long. Germline CDR1 and CDR2: SGHAT and FQNNGV. The germline V and J ends were trimmed by 5 bases and 3 bases, with 17 bases remaining between them. The CDR3 nucleotides read TGTGCCAGCAGCATGGGACTCGGCGGGGTCTACGAGCAGTACTTC. Protein sequence: CASSMGLGGVYEQYF.

V usage is TRBV28 and J usage is TRBJ2-5; no firm D call. Trimming pared 8 bases from V and 1 base from J, leaving 11 bases between. The CDR3 has 13 residues. Germline values: CDR1 MDHEN, CDR2 SYDVKM. The CDR3 region is CASGQRLQETQYF. The CDR3, as DNA: TGTGCCAGCGGCCAGCGCCTCCAAGAGACCCAGTACTTC.

The chain is built from TRBV23-1 and TRBJ2-7; 7 positions agree with TRBD1. TRBV23-1 is classed as an ORF, of uncertain function. CDR3 length equals 11 residues. V lost 11 bases to trimming and J lost 6 bases; unmatched junction nucleotides: 7. This CDR3 reads CAPEGASEQYF. The CDR3 nucleotides are TGCGCCCCCGAGGGGGCTAGCGAGCAGTACTTC.

The J gene is TRBJ1-2, the V gene TRBV2, with D possibly TRBD1 on 5 matching bases. The ends were cut back, 8 bases at V and 0 bases at J, with 19 bases in the middle. Per the germline V gene, CDR1 is SNHLY and CDR2 is FYNNEI. The CDR3 loop spans 16 amino acids. The CDR3 DNA reads TGTGCCAGCTCTCGAGACAGCATCCCGGCTAACTATGGCTACACCTTC. Translated, it gives CASSRDSIPANYGYTF.

This clone was counted a single time. The chain combines TRBV9 with TRBJ1-2; D is unresolved. Trimming cost V 4 bases and J 1 base, with 11 bases left between them. The CDR3 has 14 residues. CDR1 and CDR2 from the germline V gene are SGDLS and YYNGEE. CDR3 residues: CASSREMGNYGYTF. The CDR3 DNA sequence: TGTGCCAGCAGCAGGGAGATGGGTAACTATGGCTACACCTTC.

V gene TRBV7-2 combines with J gene TRBJ2-2; tentatively, D is TRBD2 (6 bases). Per germline, CDR1 SGHTA and CDR2 FQGNSA. The CDR3 extends over 15 amino acids. The V gene lost 1 base and the J gene lost 3 bases, with 9 bases spanning the gap. CDR3 in amino acids: CASSLGGEYTGELFF. The CDR3 nucleotides read TGTGCCAGCAGCTTAGGGGGGGAATACACCGGGGAGCTGTTTTTT.

The chain combines TRBV2 with TRBJ2-5; D gene unclear. Germline CDR1 is SNHLY and CDR2 is FYNNEI. The CDR3 extends over 12 amino acids. V lost 4 bases and J lost 5, with 8 bases in between. CDR3 DNA sequence: TGTGCCAGCAGTGTAAGCCGGGAGACCCAGTACTTC. This sequence encodes CASSVSRETQYF.

The gene calls are TRBV6-5 and TRBJ2-2; D is uncertain. Trimming cost V 5 bases and J 5 bases, with 6 bases left between them. CDR1 is MNHEY, CDR2 SVGAGI, per germline. CDR3 length: 12 residues. As DNA, the CDR3 is TGTGCCAGCAGTCTGAGGACCGGGGAGCTGTTTTTT. Its protein product is CASSLRTGELFF.

The chain combines TRBV29-1 with TRBJ2-3; the match to TRBD2 covers 10 bases. V gave up 1 base and J gave up 0 bases; unmatched junction bases: 7. Germline CDR1 SQVTM, CDR2 ANQGSEA. The CDR3 length is 17 residues. The CDR3 here is CSVEGVAGGLSTDTQYF. The DNA of the CDR3 is TGCAGCGTTGAAGGAGTAGCGGGAGGACTTAGCACAGATACGCAGTATTTT.

The chain employs TRBV4-1 and TRBJ2-3; a weak D match, TRBD2 (6 bases). V was trimmed by 0 bases and J by 0 bases, leaving 13 bases between them. Germline CDR1 and CDR2: MGHRA and YSYEKL. CDR3 length: 17 amino acids. CDR3 sequence reads: CASSQDRAGLSTDTQYF. CDR3 nucleotides: TGCGCCAGCAGCCAAGATCGTGCGGGGCTGAGCACAGATACGCAGTATTTT.

This chain connects TRBV18 to TRBJ2-7, with TRBD1 matching 9 bases. The trim removed 0 bases at V and 4 bases at J, leaving 7 bases unmatched. Germline V gene sequence: CDR1 KGHSH, CDR2 LQKENI. CDR3 length: 16 residues. CDR3 loop: CASSPPPGQGRYEQYF. CDR3 sequence (DNA): TGTGCCAGCTCACCACCGCCGGGACAGGGAAGGTACGAGCAGTACTTC.

The V and J genes are TRBV28 and TRBJ1-2, with a weak D call TRBD1 (6 bases). Germline values: CDR1 MDHEN, CDR2 SYDVKM. V gave up 5 bases and J gave up 6 bases, with 16 bases separating them. There are 14 residues in the CDR3. The CDR3 here is CASSPDPRGDGYTF. CDR3 DNA sequence: TGTGCCAGCAGTCCCGACCCCAGGGGAGATGGCTACACCTTC.

For the CDR3, the DNA is TGTGCCAGCTCACCGGGACAGGGCGGCCGTACACCCTTCTCTGGGGCCAACGTCCTGACTTTC. Its translation: CASSPGQGGRTPFSGANVLTF. This chain connects TRBV18 to TRBJ2-6; TRBD1 matches 9 bases. Germline CDR1 KGHSH, CDR2 LQKENI. The CDR3 extends over 21 amino acids. The V and J ends lost 3 bases and 0 bases, in that order; junction bases with no gene match: 15.

The chain employs TRBV7-9 and TRBJ2-4; a possible D gene is TRBD2 (6 bases). Trimming left V 5 bases short and J 1 base short, with 21 bases between. CDR1 and CDR2 (germline): SEHNR, FQNEAQ (reference sequence). The CDR3 runs 18 residues. The CDR3 nucleotides are TGTGCCAGCAGCCCCCCCCAACTGGGGGGACTGGCCAAAAACATTCAGTACTTC. This encodes CASSPPQLGGLAKNIQYF.

The chain recombines TRBV5-4 with TRBJ1-5, with 7 bases identical to TRBD1. V was pared by 4 bases and J by 0 bases, with 13 bases of the junction left unmatched. CDR3 size: 18 residues. The germline gives CDR1 SGHNT, CDR2 YYREEE (reference sequence). In nucleotides, the CDR3 is TGTGCCAGCAGCCTTGCCTCCAGGGACAGACTTAGCAATCAGCCCCAGCATTTT. Its translation: CASSLASRDRLSNQPQHF.

The gene calls are TRBV7-8 and TRBJ1-2; D is possibly TRBD1 (5 bases). Germline V gene data show CDR1 as SGHVS and CDR2 as FQNEAQ. CDR3 size: 13 residues. V was clipped by 5 bases and J by 4 bases, with 11 bases between them. The DNA for the CDR3 is TGTGCCAGCAGCCCTCAGGGATCCTATGGCTACACCTTC. Translated: CASSPQGSYGYTF. Filled out from reference TRBV7-8 and TRBJ1-2, the complete variable domain reads GAGVSQSPRYKVAKRGQDVALRCDPISGHVSLFWYQQALGQGPEFLTYFQNEAQLDKSGLPSDRFFAERPEGSVSTLKIQRTQQEDSAVYLCASSPQGSYGYTFGSGTRLTVV.

In this sample, this clone turned up a few times. The chain has TRBV20-1 and TRBJ1-2; D is unresolved. Germline lookup yields CDR1 DFQATT and CDR2 SNEGSKA (reference sequence). The CDR3 contains 11 residues. With 0 bases removed from V and 8 bases from J, the gap between germline ends came to 7 bases. CDR3 loop: CSARDPGGYTF. The CDR3 DNA sequence: TGCAGTGCTAGAGATCCAGGAGGCTACACCTTC.

Only one count was recorded for this clone. The chain employs TRBV6-5 and TRBJ2-5, with D uncertain. Trimming pared 2 bases from V and 5 bases from J, leaving 9 bases between. Germline-derived CDR1 and CDR2 are MNHEY and SVGAGI. There are 13 residues in the CDR3. The CDR3 region is CASSYMVGETQYF. The CDR3 DNA reads TGTGCCAGCAGTTACATGGTCGGGGAGACCCAGTACTTC.

The chain joins TRBV5-4 to TRBJ2-7, with 8 bases identical to TRBD2. CDR3 length: 14 amino acids. Germline V gene data show CDR1 as SGHNT and CDR2 as YYREEE (reference sequence). The junction had 8 bases not matched to a gene; V was cut back by 4 bases and J by 5 bases. CDR3 sequence: CASSPVSGSHEQYF. CDR3 DNA: TGTGCCAGCAGCCCAGTAAGCGGGAGCCACGAGCAGTACTTC.

This chain joins TRBV6-1 and TRBJ1-5; no reliable D call. Trimming removed 4 bases at V and 7 bases at J, with 17 bases between. Germline V gene data show CDR1 as MNHNS and CDR2 as SASEGT. CDR3 length equals 15 residues. The CDR3 sequence: CASSARLGVRQPQHF. The CDR3 region has the DNA TGTGCCAGCAGTGCGAGGCTTGGTGTTCGACAGCCCCAGCATTTT.

V and J are TRBV7-2 and TRBJ1-5; 7 nucleotides agree with TRBD1. The V gene's germline CDR1 is SGHTA and CDR2 FQGNSA. The CDR3 has 13 amino acids. V was clipped by 5 bases and J by 5 bases; unmatched bases: 3. CDR3 DNA sequence: TGTGCCAGCAGCAGAGACAGGGATCAGCCCCAGCATTTT. It is translated as CASSRDRDQPQHF.

This chain joins TRBV27 and TRBJ1-1; D gene unclear. CDR1 and CDR2 (germline): MNHEY, SMNVEV (reference sequence). This CDR3 contains 13 residues. V lost 4 bases and J 1 base, leaving 7 bases between the germline ends. The CDR3 sequence: CASSSPWNTEAFF. In nucleotides, the CDR3 is TGTGCCAGCAGTTCCCCCTGGAACACTGAAGCTTTCTTT.